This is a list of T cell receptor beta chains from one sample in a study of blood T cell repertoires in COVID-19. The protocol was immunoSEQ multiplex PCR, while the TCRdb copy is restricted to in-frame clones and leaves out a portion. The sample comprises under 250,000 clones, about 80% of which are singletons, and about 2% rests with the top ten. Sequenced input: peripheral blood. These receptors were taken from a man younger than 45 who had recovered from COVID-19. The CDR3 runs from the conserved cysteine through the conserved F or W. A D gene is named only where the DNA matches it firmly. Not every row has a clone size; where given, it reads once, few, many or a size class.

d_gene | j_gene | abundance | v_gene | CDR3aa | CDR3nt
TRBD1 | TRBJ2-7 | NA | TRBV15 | CATSLGTGGYEQYF | TGTGCCACCAGCCTAGGGACAGGGGGTTACGAGCAGTACTTC
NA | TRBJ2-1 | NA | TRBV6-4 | CASSDQRGGSKQFF | TGTGCCAGCAGTGACCAGCGAGGCGGTTCAAAGCAGTTCTTC
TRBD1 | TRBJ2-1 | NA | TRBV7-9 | CASSPTGQTHNEQFF | TGTGCCAGCAGCCCAACGGGACAGACCCACAATGAGCAGTTCTTC
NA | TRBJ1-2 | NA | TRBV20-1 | CSAGGTLYGYTF | TGCAGTGCTGGTGGGACACTCTATGGCTACACCTTC
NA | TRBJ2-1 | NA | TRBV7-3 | CASSLTSRVNEQFF | TGTGCCAGCAGCTTAACGTCCAGGGTCAATGAGCAGTTCTTC
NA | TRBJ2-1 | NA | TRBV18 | CASSPRQDGEQFF | TGTGCCAGCTCACCACGACAGGATGGTGAGCAGTTCTTC
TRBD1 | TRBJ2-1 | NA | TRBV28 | CASSTGQAYNEQFF | TGTGCCAGCAGTACCGGACAGGCCTACAATGAGCAGTTCTTC
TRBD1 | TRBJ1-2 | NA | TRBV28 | CASSSPGQGYGYTF | TGTGCCAGCAGCTCCCCGGGACAGGGTTATGGCTACACCTTC
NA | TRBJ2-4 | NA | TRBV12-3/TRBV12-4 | CASSLQGNIQYF | TGTGCCAGCAGTTTGCAGGGGAACATTCAGTACTTC
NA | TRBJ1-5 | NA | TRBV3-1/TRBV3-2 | CASSQASNQPQHF | TGTGCCAGCAGCCAAGCGAGCAATCAGCCCCAGCATTTT
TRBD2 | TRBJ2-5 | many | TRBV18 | CASSPKTSGLQETQYF | TGTGCCAGCTCACCTAAGACTAGCGGACTCCAAGAGACCCAGTACTTC
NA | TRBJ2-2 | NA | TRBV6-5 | CATREANTGELFF | TGTGCCACCAGAGAGGCGAACACCGGGGAGCTGTTTTTT
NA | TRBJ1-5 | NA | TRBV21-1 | CASSKPQGSNQPQHF | TGTGCCAGCAGCAAACCCCAGGGTAGCAATCAGCCCCAGCATTTT
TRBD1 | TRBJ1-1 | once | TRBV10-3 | CAITSGQMNTEAFF | TGTGCCATCACCTCGGGACAGATGAACACTGAAGCTTTCTTT
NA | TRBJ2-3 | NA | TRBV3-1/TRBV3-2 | CASSYDRADTQYF | TGTGCCAGCAGCTACGACCGGGCAGATACGCAGTATTTT
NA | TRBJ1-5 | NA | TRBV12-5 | CASAPHRQDDSNQPQHF | TGTGCTAGTGCTCCCCACAGACAGGACGATAGCAATCAGCCCCAGCATTTT
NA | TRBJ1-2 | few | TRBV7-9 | CASSLQGRGYTF | TGTGCCAGCAGCTTACAGGGTCGGGGCTACACCTTC
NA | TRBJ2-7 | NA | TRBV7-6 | CASSLVSQGTDEQYF | TGTGCCAGCAGCTTAGTTTCCCAGGGTACCGACGAGCAGTACTTC
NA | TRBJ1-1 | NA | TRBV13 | CASSLDTHTEAFF | TGTGCCAGCAGCTTAGACACCCACACTGAAGCTTTCTTT
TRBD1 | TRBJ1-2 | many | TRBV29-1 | CSVEGTGGRGYTF | TGCAGCGTTGAAGGGACAGGGGGTCGTGGCTACACCTTC
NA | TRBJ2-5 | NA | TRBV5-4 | CASSLVGGETQYF | TGTGCCAGCAGCTTGGTTGGAGGGGAGACCCAGTACTTC
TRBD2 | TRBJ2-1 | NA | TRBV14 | CASSQDFRTSVYNEQFF | TGTGCCAGCAGCCAAGATTTCCGGACTAGCGTCTACAATGAGCAGTTCTTC
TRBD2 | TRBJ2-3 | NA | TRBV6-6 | CASAGGRVTDTQYF | TGTGCCTCCGCGGGGGGCAGGGTAACAGATACGCAGTATTTT
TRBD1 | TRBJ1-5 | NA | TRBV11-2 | CASSLTGNQPQHF | TGTGCCAGCAGCTTGACAGGGAATCAGCCCCAGCATTTT
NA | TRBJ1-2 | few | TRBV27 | CASSLAPGQLYGYTF | TGTGCCAGCAGTTTAGCCCCTGGACAGCTATATGGCTACACCTTC
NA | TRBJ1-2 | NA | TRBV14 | CASSQQGYGYTF | TGTGCCAGCAGCCAACAGGGATATGGCTACACCTTC
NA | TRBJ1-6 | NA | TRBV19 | CASTQDRGIPLHF | TGTGCCAGTACCCAAGACCGGGGAATTCCCCTCCACTTT
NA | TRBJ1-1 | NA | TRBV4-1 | CASSQPRMSAEAFF | TGCGCCAGCAGCCAACCTCGAATGAGTGCTGAAGCTTTCTTT
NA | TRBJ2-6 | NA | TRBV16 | CASSPPPIYSSGANVLTF | TGTGCCAGCAGCCCCCCTCCAATCTATTCGTCTGGGGCCAACGTCCTGACTTTC
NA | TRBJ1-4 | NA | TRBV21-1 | CASSKGAYQGTAPTNEKLFF | TGTGCCAGCAGCAAAGGGGCTTATCAGGGGACCGCCCCAACTAATGAAAAACTGTTTTTT
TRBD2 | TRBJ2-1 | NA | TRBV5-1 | CASSFRSGGLYNEQFF | TGCGCCAGCAGCTTCAGGAGCGGGGGCTTATACAATGAGCAGTTCTTC
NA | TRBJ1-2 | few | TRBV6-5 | CASSYEGWDGYTF | TGTGCCAGCAGTTACGAGGGTTGGGATGGCTACACCTTC
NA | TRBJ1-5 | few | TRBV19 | CASSNGFGGNQPQHF | TGTGCCAGTAGTAACGGCTTCGGGGGCAATCAGCCCCAGCATTTT
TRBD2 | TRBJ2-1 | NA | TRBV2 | CASSETTSGVSYNEQFF | TGTGCCAGCAGTGAAACTACTAGCGGTGTCTCCTACAATGAGCAGTTCTTC
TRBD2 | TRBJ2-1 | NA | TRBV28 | CASSLGSGGDNEQFF | TGTGCCAGCAGTTTAGGTAGCGGGGGGGACAATGAGCAGTTCTTC
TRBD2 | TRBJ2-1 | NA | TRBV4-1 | CASSRFGTSFLGGEKQFF | TGCGCCAGCAGCCGGTTTGGGACTAGCTTTTTGGGTGGGGAAAAGCAGTTCTTC